A single sample is the source of the 14 T cell receptor beta chains below, sequenced in a study of response to subunit inactivated influenza vaccine. A single record per CDR3 protein comes from TCRdb applying MiXCR to the RT-PCR reads. This table has approximately 700,000 distinct CDR3 sequences, roughly 14% appearing once. The specimen was PBMCs from blood, collected about 13 days after vaccination. These receptors were taken from a man aged 45-65 years who received an inactivated influenza vaccine.

This clonotype was observed a handful of times. The chain combines TRBV10-2 with TRBJ2-5, with 7 positions matching TRBD2. There are 15 residues in the CDR3. Germline V gives CDR1 WSHSY, CDR2 SAAADI. Trimming at V came to 3 bases and at J to 5 bases, leaving 9 bases not matched to a gene. The CDR3 region has the DNA TGCGCCAGCAGTGACGGAAGACTAGCTATGGAGACCCAGTACTTC. Its translation: CASSDGRLAMETQYF.

This clonotype was seen a few times. This sequence joins TRBV14 and TRBJ2-7; 9 nucleotides agree with TRBD1. The CDR3 sequence is 14 residues long. After removal of 4 bases from V and 7 bases from J, the junction contained 8 bases not matched to a gene. CDR1 and CDR2 from the germline V gene are SGHDN and FVKESK. This CDR3 reads CASSPGTGLGEQYF. DNA for the CDR3: TGTGCCAGCAGCCCCGGGACAGGGCTTGGAGAGCAGTACTTC.

The rearrangement links TRBV10-3 to TRBJ2-7; 7 positions match TRBD2. The germline CDR1 and CDR2 sequences are ENHRY and SYGVKD. CDR3 size: 14 residues. V was clipped by 7 bases and J by 6 bases; unmatched bases: 12. CDR3 coding DNA: TGTGCCATCACCCTTGATTCAGGGAGGGCCGAGCAGTACTTC. Its translation: CAITLDSGRAEQYF.

In its sample, this clonotype was seen a few times. The genes are TRBV11-1 and TRBJ2-3, with 7 bases fitting TRBD1. V shed 4 bases and J 4 bases; nucleotides not matched to a gene: 17. The CDR3 length is 18 residues. Germline V gene data show CDR1 as SGHAT and CDR2 as FQDESV (reference sequence). The CDR3 here is CASSSLLGTDSLPDTQYF. The CDR3 bases are TGTGCCAGCAGCTCCCTTTTAGGGACAGATAGCCTACCAGATACGCAGTATTTT.

This chain uses TRBV20-1 with TRBJ2-5, with a weak D call TRBD2 (7 bases). The length of the CDR3 is 16 residues. The germline V gene has CDR1 DFQATT and CDR2 SNEGSKA (reference sequence). Trimming removed 4 bases at V and 0 bases at J, with 18 bases between. As DNA, the CDR3 is TGCAGTGCTACGGGCTCCCGGGGGGCTTACCAAGAGACCCAGTACTTC. Translating it yields CSATGSRGAYQETQYF.

This clonotype was counted between two and nine times. The genes are TRBV7-9 and TRBJ2-4; D possibly corresponds to TRBD2 (5 bases). The length of the CDR3 is 17 residues. Germline CDR1 SEHNR, CDR2 FQNEAQ (reference sequence). Between the trimmed V and J ends, which lost 7 bases and 3 bases, there was a span of 22 bases. The CDR3 reads CASTPPDLLTYKNIQYF. CDR3 coding DNA: TGTGCCAGCACCCCCCCGGACTTGCTAACCTACAAAAACATTCAGTACTTC. Complete variable domain (other parts from reference TRBV7-9 and TRBJ2-4): DTGVSQNPRHKITKRGQNVTFRCDPISEHNRLYWYRQTLGQGPEFLTYFQNEAQLEKSRLLSDRFSAERPKGSFSTLEIQRTEQGDSAMYLCASTPPDLLTYKNIQYFGAGTRLSVL.

This clonotype came up a few times. This chain uses TRBV5-1 with TRBJ2-7; 12 nucleotides align to TRBD2. This CDR3 comprises 15 residues. Germline values: CDR1 SGHRS, CDR2 YFSETQ. The ends lost 5 bases at V and 7 bases at J; junction bases unmatched: 10. Here the CDR3 DNA reads TGCGCCAGCAGTCAGACTAGCGGGAGTGTGCTGGAGCAGTACTTC. This gives the protein CASSQTSGSVLEQYF. The variable domain in full, completed from reference TRBV5-1 and TRBJ2-7, reads KAGVTQTPRYLIKTRGQQVTLSCSPISGHRSVSWYQQTPGQGLQFLFEYFSETQRNKGNFPGRFSGRQFSNSRSEMNVSTLELGDSALYLCASSQTSGSVLEQYFGPGTRLTVT.

This clonotype was counted between two and nine times. The rearrangement uses TRBV7-2 and TRBJ2-7, with 8 bases that match TRBD2. CDR3 size: 14 residues. Trimming took 6 bases from V and 7 from J; bases not matched to a gene: 11. Germline V gene lookup returns CDR1 SGHTA and CDR2 FQGNSA. The CDR3 DNA is TGTGCCAGCAGTCTAACTAGCGGTCCATCTGAGCAGTACTTC. This sequence encodes CASSLTSGPSEQYF.

V and J are TRBV4-3 and TRBJ1-2, with TRBD1 identical over 11 bases. This CDR3 has 17 amino acids. CDR1 and CDR2 from the germline V gene are LGHNA and YSLEER. Trimming at V came to 0 bases and at J to 8 bases, leaving 11 bases not matched to a gene. This CDR3 is CASSQDPSGQGAQGYTF. The CDR3 DNA follows: TGCGCCAGCAGCCAAGACCCGAGTGGACAGGGGGCGCAGGGCTACACCTTC.

This clonotype was detected a few times. The CDR3 is CASSYLAGGWSEQFF. The CDR3 region has the DNA TGTGCCAGCAGCTATCTAGCGGGAGGCTGGAGTGAGCAGTTCTTC. The chain is built from TRBV7-9 and TRBJ2-1; 11 bases are a match to TRBD2. V lost 4 bases, J lost 9 bases, and 8 bases stayed unmatched. Germline CDR1 is SEHNR and CDR2 is FQNEAQ (reference sequence). The CDR3 is made up of 15 amino acids. The full variable domain, its missing parts supplied by reference TRBV7-9 and TRBJ2-1, is DTGVSQNPRHKITKRGQNVTFRCDPISEHNRLYWYRQTLGQGPEFLTYFQNEAQLEKSRLLSDRFSAERPKGSFSTLEIQRTEQGDSAMYLCASSYLAGGWSEQFFGPGTRLTVL.

This clonotype was seen repeatedly, ten times or more. V gene TRBV12-3 or TRBV12-4 combines with J gene TRBJ2-5; 10 bases map to TRBD2. The CDR3 extends over 14 amino acids. V dropped 8 bases and J dropped 0; count of bases not matched to a gene: 3. CDR3: CASALAGDQETQYF. In nucleotides, the CDR3 is TGTGCCAGCGCCCTAGCGGGGGACCAAGAGACCCAGTACTTC.

The chain employs TRBV6-1 and TRBJ2-7; D not resolved. Germline CDR1 and CDR2: MNHNS and SASEGT. This CDR3 comprises 14 residues. V dropped 6 bases and J dropped 8 bases, with 20 bases sitting between them. CDR3: CASSSTPQRYKQYF. The DNA of the CDR3 is TGTGCCAGCAGCTCCACACCCCAGAGGTATAAGCAGTACTTC.

The sample holds many counts of this clonotype. The chain employs TRBV4-3 and TRBJ1-6; possible D gene TRBD1, 5 bases. From germline, CDR1 is LGHNA and CDR2 YSLEER. The germline V and J ends were trimmed by 0 bases and 6 bases, with 9 bases remaining between them. The CDR3 is 15 residues long. The chain's CDR3 is CASSQDGGSNSPLHF. The CDR3 coding sequence is TGCGCCAGCAGCCAAGACGGGGGGAGTAATTCACCCCTCCACTTT.

At least ten counts were recorded for this clonotype. The rearrangement links TRBV29-1 to TRBJ2-3; 13 nucleotides line up with TRBD2. The CDR3 has 14 amino acids. CDR1 is SQVTM and CDR2 is ANQGSEA in the germline V gene. Trimming at V came to 6 bases and at J to 4 bases, leaving 4 bases not matched to a gene. In nucleotides, the CDR3 is TGCAGCGTCGTAGGGACTAGCGGGGCAGATACGCAGTATTTT. Its protein is CSVVGTSGADTQYF.